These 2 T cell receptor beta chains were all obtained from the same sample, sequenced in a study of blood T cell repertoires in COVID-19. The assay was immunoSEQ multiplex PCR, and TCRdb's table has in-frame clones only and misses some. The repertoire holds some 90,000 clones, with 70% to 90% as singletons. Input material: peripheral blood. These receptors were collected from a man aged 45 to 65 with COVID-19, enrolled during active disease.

CDR3 DNA: TGCGCCAGCAGCGGACATGGGACAGGGGAAGGCGGGGAGCTGTTTTTT. Its protein product is CASSGHGTGEGGELFF. The chain links TRBV5-1 to TRBJ2-2, with 10 bases identical to TRBD1. CDR1 is SGHRS, CDR2 YFSETQ, per germline. V shed 4 bases and J 7 bases; nucleotides not matched to a gene: 10. CDR3 size: 16 residues. Filled out from reference TRBV5-1 and TRBJ2-2, the complete variable domain reads KAGVTQTPRYLIKTRGQQVTLSCSPISGHRSVSWYQQTPGQGLQFLFEYFSETQRNKGNFPGRFSGRQFSNSRSEMNVSTLELGDSALYLCASSGHGTGEGGELFFGEGSRLTVL.

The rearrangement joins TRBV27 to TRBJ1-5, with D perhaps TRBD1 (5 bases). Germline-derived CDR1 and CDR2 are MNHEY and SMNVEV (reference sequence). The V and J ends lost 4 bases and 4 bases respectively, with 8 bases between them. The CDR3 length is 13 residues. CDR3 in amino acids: CASSYRGNQPQHF. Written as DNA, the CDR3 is TGTGCCAGCAGTTATAGGGGTAATCAGCCCCAGCATTTT.